These T cell receptor beta chains were read from a single sample in a study of breast tumors, draining lymph nodes, adjacent tissues. TCRdb itself ran the multiplex PCR reads through MiXCR, one entry per CDR3 protein. Here the sample spans about 180,000 distinct CDR3 sequences, roughly 30% being singletons. The source material was axillary lymph node tissue. These TCRs come from a female donor with breast cancer. Some clones in this sample may be carry-over from other donors' samples. CDR3s include the opening cysteine and the closing phenylalanine or tryptophan. Fields, in order: clone size, J gene, D gene, V gene, CDR3 protein, CDR3 DNA. The D gene is left open where the match is weak. Size values are once, few and many counts, or a class for expanded clones, and some rows have none.

abundance: NA; j_gene: TRBJ2-1; d_gene: NA; v_gene: TRBV12-3/TRBV12-4; CDR3aa: CASSLGDMEPYSYNEQFF; CDR3nt: TGTGCCAGCAGTTTAGGAGACATGGAGCCGTACTCCTACAATGAGCAGTTCTTC
abundance: NA; j_gene: TRBJ2-3; d_gene: TRBD2; v_gene: TRBV18; CDR3aa: CASSPRLAGADTQYF; CDR3nt: TGTGCCAGCTCACCCAGACTAGCGGGAGCAGATACGCAGTATTTT
abundance: many; j_gene: TRBJ1-6; d_gene: NA; v_gene: TRBV4-1; CDR3aa: CASSQGEGNNSPLHF; CDR3nt: TGCGCCAGCAGCCAAGGGGAGGGGAATAATTCACCCCTCCACTTT
abundance: many; j_gene: TRBJ2-3; d_gene: NA; v_gene: TRBV7-9; CDR3aa: CASSTTRSTDTQYF; CDR3nt: TGTGCCAGCAGCACAACCCGGAGTACAGATACGCAGTATTTT
abundance: NA; j_gene: TRBJ2-5; d_gene: TRBD1; v_gene: TRBV15; CDR3aa: CATSSNRGKTQYF; CDR3nt: TGTGCCACCAGCAGTAACAGGGGGAAGACCCAGTACTTC
abundance: many; j_gene: TRBJ2-3; d_gene: TRBD1; v_gene: TRBV6-4; CDR3aa: CASSDSAGGPDTQYF; CDR3nt: TGTGCCAGCAGTGACTCGGCAGGGGGCCCAGATACGCAGTATTTT
abundance: many; j_gene: TRBJ1-5; d_gene: TRBD1; v_gene: TRBV6-2/TRBV6-3; CDR3aa: CASRPRGPGGVQHF; CDR3nt: TGTGCCAGCAGACCCAGGGGGCCAGGGGGCGTCCAGCATTTT
abundance: NA; j_gene: TRBJ1-4; d_gene: NA; v_gene: TRBV10-1; CDR3aa: CASSGGTNEKLFF; CDR3nt: TGCGCCAGCAGTGGGGGGACTAATGAAAAACTGTTTTTT
abundance: many; j_gene: TRBJ1-6; d_gene: NA; v_gene: TRBV7-9; CDR3aa: CASSLRGARYNSPLHF; CDR3nt: TGTGCCAGCAGCTTAAGGGGGGCCCGCTATAATTCACCCCTCCACTTT
abundance: many; j_gene: TRBJ1-5; d_gene: NA; v_gene: TRBV18; CDR3aa: CASSPPGNQPQHF; CDR3nt: TGTGCCAGCTCACCACCAGGCAATCAGCCCCAGCATTTT
abundance: many; j_gene: TRBJ2-1; d_gene: TRBD2; v_gene: TRBV2; CDR3aa: CASSVQRTSGNEQFF; CDR3nt: TGTGCCAGCAGTGTGCAAAGGACTAGCGGCAATGAGCAGTTCTTC
abundance: many; j_gene: TRBJ1-2; d_gene: NA; v_gene: TRBV19; CDR3aa: CASTLAPAPTLYGYTF; CDR3nt: TGTGCCAGTACCCTGGCGCCAGCCCCTACCCTCTATGGCTACACCTTC
abundance: many; j_gene: TRBJ2-5; d_gene: TRBD2; v_gene: TRBV9; CDR3aa: CASSAGSSGVQETQYF; CDR3nt: TGTGCCAGCAGCGCTGGGTCTAGCGGGGTCCAAGAGACCCAGTACTTC
abundance: many; j_gene: TRBJ2-1; d_gene: NA; v_gene: TRBV14; CDR3aa: CASSHYGSRSYNEQFF; CDR3nt: TGTGCCAGCAGCCATTACGGGAGTCGATCCTACAATGAGCAGTTCTTC
abundance: few; j_gene: TRBJ1-2; d_gene: TRBD1; v_gene: TRBV5-6; CDR3aa: CASSGGQTPNYGYTF; CDR3nt: TGTGCCAGCAGCGGGGGACAGACACCCAACTATGGCTACACCTTC
abundance: once; j_gene: TRBJ2-6; d_gene: TRBD1; v_gene: TRBV6-1; CDR3aa: CASSRTGGSGANVLTF; CDR3nt: TGTGCCAGCAGCAGGACAGGGGGCTCTGGGGCCAACGTCCTGACTTTC
abundance: many; j_gene: TRBJ1-2; d_gene: TRBD1; v_gene: TRBV2; CDR3aa: CATGTGYIGYGYTF; CDR3nt: TGTGCCACCGGGACAGGATACATAGGTTATGGCTACACCTTC
abundance: many; j_gene: TRBJ2-1; d_gene: TRBD2; v_gene: TRBV9; CDR3aa: CASSVRLAGGFEQFF; CDR3nt: TGTGCCAGCAGCGTAAGGCTAGCGGGGGGTTTTGAGCAGTTCTTC
abundance: NA; j_gene: TRBJ2-7; d_gene: NA; v_gene: TRBV5-6; CDR3aa: CASSLGGIPYEQYF; CDR3nt: TGTGCCAGCAGCCTCGGGGGTATCCCCTACGAGCAGTACTTC
abundance: many; j_gene: TRBJ2-7; d_gene: NA; v_gene: TRBV2; CDR3aa: CASSRDEQYF; CDR3nt: TGTGCCAGCAGTCGGGACGAGCAGTACTTC
abundance: many; j_gene: TRBJ2-7; d_gene: TRBD1; v_gene: TRBV2; CDR3aa: CASRYRGVGSYEQYF; CDR3nt: TGTGCCAGCAGGTACAGGGGGGTAGGCTCCTACGAGCAGTACTTC
abundance: NA; j_gene: TRBJ1-3; d_gene: TRBD1; v_gene: TRBV12-3/TRBV12-4; CDR3aa: CASSPRTGSRRNTIYF; CDR3nt: TGTGCCAGCAGTCCCCGGACAGGGAGCCGGAGAAACACCATATATTTT
abundance: many; j_gene: TRBJ2-1; d_gene: NA; v_gene: TRBV20-1; CDR3aa: CSARASFSNEQFF; CDR3nt: TGCAGTGCTAGAGCTAGCTTTAGCAATGAGCAGTTCTTC
abundance: many; j_gene: TRBJ2-3; d_gene: TRBD2; v_gene: TRBV20-1; CDR3aa: CSARTLLAGTDTQYF; CDR3nt: TGCAGTGCCAGAACCCTGCTAGCGGGCACAGATACGCAGTATTTT
abundance: NA; j_gene: TRBJ1-4; d_gene: NA; v_gene: TRBV14; CDR3aa: CASSQVGNEKLFF; CDR3nt: TGTGCCAGCAGCCAAGTAGGGAATGAAAAACTGTTTTTT
abundance: NA; j_gene: TRBJ2-7; d_gene: TRBD2; v_gene: TRBV6-5; CDR3aa: CASSPQTSEFYEQYF; CDR3nt: TGTGCCAGCAGTCCGCAGACTAGCGAGTTCTACGAGCAGTACTTC
abundance: many; j_gene: TRBJ1-2; d_gene: NA; v_gene: TRBV6-1; CDR3aa: CASSEVRFNYGYTF; CDR3nt: TGTGCCAGCAGTGAGGTCAGATTCAACTATGGCTACACCTTC
abundance: many; j_gene: TRBJ1-2; d_gene: NA; v_gene: TRBV7-9; CDR3aa: CASSTGTQRDGYTF; CDR3nt: TGTGCCAGCAGCACCGGGACCCAGAGGGATGGCTACACCTTC
abundance: NA; j_gene: TRBJ1-3; d_gene: TRBD1; v_gene: TRBV7-6; CDR3aa: CASSLAGTVGNTIYF; CDR3nt: TGTGCCAGCAGCTTAGCAGGGACAGTCGGAAACACCATATATTTT
abundance: NA; j_gene: TRBJ2-3; d_gene: NA; v_gene: TRBV20-1; CDR3aa: CSDWGAGTDTQYF; CDR3nt: TGCAGTGACTGGGGGGCTGGAACAGATACGCAGTATTTT
abundance: many; j_gene: TRBJ1-4; d_gene: NA; v_gene: TRBV6-5; CDR3aa: CASSYRPGTFGQNEKLFF; CDR3nt: TGTGCCAGCAGTTACCGCCCGGGAACATTCGGCCAAAATGAAAAACTGTTTTTT
abundance: many; j_gene: TRBJ1-2; d_gene: NA; v_gene: TRBV5-5; CDR3aa: CASSLFGTAIKFNYGYTF; CDR3nt: TGTGCCAGCAGCTTATTCGGGACTGCCATTAAATTTAACTATGGCTACACCTTC